This record concerns one TCR beta chain sequence. Its antigen is not identified. The CDR3 runs to 15 residues. CDR1 is SGHAT, CDR2 FQNNGV, per germline. Trimming removed 5 bases from V and 0 bases from J, with 11 bases in between. The data were obtained in a study of OX40 agonist ivuxolimab in advanced cancers. About the research overall: Given to patients was ivuxolimab, an agonistic anti-OX40 (CD134) antibody.

Points from the study as a whole: Dosing at 0.1 to 3.0 mg/kg was accompanied by clonal expansion of CD4+ and CD8+ blood T cells by week 6. Expanded peripheral T cells had an undetermined antigen specificity.

Measured with immunoSEQ multiplex PCR; TCRdb has only the in-frame clones, and not every one. The sample consists of tens of thousands of clones, 90% of them appearing once. Sample: CD4+ or CD8+ T cells sorted from blood, taken in a trial of the OX40 agonist ivuxolimab. This rearrangement joins TRBV11-2 to TRBJ2-1; D is uncertain. This clonotype originated in an adult with an advanced solid tumor such as melanoma, head and neck, liver or kidney cancer. The CDR3 protein is CASSPRSNSYNEQFF. The CDR3 DNA follows: TGTGCCAGCAGCCCCCGGAGTAACTCCTACAATGAGCAGTTCTTC.